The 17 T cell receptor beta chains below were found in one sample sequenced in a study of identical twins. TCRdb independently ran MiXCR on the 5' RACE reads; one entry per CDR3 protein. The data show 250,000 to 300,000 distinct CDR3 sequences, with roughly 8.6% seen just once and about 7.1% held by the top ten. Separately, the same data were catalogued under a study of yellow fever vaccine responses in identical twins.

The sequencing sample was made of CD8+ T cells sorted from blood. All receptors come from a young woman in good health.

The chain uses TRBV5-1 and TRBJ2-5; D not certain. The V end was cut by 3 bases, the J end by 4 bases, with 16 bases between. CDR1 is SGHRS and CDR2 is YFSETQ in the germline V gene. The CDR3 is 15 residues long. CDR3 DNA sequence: TGCGCCAGCAGCTCCTCTATGACCCTCCGAGAGACCCAGTACTTC. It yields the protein CASSSSMTLRETQYF.

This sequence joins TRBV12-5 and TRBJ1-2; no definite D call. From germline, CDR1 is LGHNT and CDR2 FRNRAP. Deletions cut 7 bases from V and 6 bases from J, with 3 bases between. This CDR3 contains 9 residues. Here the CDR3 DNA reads TGTGCTAGTGTACATGGCTACACCTTC. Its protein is CASVHGYTF.

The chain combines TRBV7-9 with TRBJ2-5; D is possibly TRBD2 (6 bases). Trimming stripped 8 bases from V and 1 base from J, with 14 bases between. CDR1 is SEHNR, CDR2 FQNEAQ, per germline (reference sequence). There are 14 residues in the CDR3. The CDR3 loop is CASSWDLFQETQYF. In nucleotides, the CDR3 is TGTGCCAGCTCTTGGGACTTGTTCCAAGAGACCCAGTACTTC.

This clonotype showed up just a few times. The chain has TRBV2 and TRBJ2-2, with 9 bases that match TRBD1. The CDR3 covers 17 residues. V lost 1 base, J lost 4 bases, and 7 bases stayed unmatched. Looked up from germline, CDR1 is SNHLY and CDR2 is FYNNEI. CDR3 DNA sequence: TGTGCCAGCAGTGAAGTTCTTTTGACAGGGGGCACCGGGGAGCTGTTTTTT. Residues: CASSEVLLTGGTGELFF. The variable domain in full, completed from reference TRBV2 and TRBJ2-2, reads EPEVTQTPSHQVTQMGQEVILRCVPISNHLYFYWYRQILGQKVEFLVSFYNNEISEKSEIFDDQFSVERPDGSNFTLKIRSTKLEDSAMYFCASSEVLLTGGTGELFFGEGSRLTVL.

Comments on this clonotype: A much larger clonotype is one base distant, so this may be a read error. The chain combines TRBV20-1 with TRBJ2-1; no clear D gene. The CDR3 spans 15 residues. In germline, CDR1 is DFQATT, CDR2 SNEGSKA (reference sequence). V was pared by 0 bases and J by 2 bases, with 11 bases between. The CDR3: CSARDTGRAYNEQFF. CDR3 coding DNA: TGCAGTGCTAGAGATACGGGTCGGGCCTACAATGAGCAGTTCTTC.

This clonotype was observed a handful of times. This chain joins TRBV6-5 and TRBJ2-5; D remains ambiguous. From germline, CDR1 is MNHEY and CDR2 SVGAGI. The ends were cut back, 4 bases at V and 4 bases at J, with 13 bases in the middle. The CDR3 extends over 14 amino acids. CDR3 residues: CASSSPGPRETQYF. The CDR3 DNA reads TGTGCCAGCAGTTCGCCGGGCCCCAGAGAGACCCAGTACTTC.

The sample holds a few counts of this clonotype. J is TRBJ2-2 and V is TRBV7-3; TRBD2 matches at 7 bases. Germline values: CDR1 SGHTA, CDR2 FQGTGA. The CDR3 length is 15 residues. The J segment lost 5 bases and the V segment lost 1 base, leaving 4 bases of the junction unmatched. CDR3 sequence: CASSLMSGETGELFF. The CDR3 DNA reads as TGTGCCAGCAGCTTAATGAGCGGGGAGACCGGGGAGCTGTTTTTT.

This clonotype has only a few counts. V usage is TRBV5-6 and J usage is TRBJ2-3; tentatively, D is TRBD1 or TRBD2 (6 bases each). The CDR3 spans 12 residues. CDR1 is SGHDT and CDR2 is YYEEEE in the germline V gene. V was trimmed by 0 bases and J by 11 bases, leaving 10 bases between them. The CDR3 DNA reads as TGTGCCAGCAGCTTGGGAGGGGGGCTGCAGTATTTT. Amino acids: CASSLGGGLQYF.

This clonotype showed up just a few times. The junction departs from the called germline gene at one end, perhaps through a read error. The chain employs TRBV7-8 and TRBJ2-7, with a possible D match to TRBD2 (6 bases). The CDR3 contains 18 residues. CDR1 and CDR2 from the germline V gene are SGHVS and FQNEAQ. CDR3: CASTLGLGSSGVSYEQYF. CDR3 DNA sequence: TGTGCCAGCACCTTAGGTTTGGGAAGTTCGGGGGTTTCCTACGAGCAGTACTTC.

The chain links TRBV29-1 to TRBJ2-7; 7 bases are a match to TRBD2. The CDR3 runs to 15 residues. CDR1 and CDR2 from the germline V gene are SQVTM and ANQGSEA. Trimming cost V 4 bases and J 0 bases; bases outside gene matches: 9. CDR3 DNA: TGCAGCGTTGTAGGGCTAGCGGCCCGCTCCTACGAGCAGTACTTC. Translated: CSVVGLAARSYEQYF.

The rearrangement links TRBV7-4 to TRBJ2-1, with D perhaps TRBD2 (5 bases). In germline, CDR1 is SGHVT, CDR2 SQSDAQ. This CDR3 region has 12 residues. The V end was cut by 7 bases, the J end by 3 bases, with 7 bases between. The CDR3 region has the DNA TGTGCCAGCATGGAGGTCTACAATGAGCAGTTCTTC. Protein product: CASMEVYNEQFF.

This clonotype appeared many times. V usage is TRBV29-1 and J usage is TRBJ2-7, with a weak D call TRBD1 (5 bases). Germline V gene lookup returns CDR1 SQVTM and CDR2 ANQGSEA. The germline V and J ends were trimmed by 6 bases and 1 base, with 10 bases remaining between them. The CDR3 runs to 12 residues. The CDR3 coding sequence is TGCAGCGTCTTGGGGCAGTCCTACGAGCAGTACTTC. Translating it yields CSVLGQSYEQYF.

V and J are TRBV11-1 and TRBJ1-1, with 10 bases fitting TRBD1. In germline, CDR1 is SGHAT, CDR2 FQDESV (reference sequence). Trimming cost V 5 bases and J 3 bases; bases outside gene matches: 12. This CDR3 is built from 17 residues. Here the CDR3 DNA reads TGTGCCAGCAGCCGAGGGGACAGGGGAGTGGGGGACACTGAAGCTTTCTTT. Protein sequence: CASSRGDRGVGDTEAFF.

CDR3 region: CASSWRISGNTIYF. In DNA, the CDR3 is TGTGCCAGCAGCTGGCGGATCTCTGGAAACACCATATATTTT. The chain combines TRBV7-9 with TRBJ1-3; no reliable D call. CDR1 and CDR2 (germline): SEHNR, FQNEAQ (reference sequence). The V gene lost 4 bases and the J gene lost 0 bases, with 7 bases spanning the gap. The CDR3 has 14 amino acids.

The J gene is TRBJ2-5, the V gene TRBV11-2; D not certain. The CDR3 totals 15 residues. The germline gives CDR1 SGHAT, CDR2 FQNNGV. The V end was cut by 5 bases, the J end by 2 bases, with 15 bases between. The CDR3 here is CASSPLARTQETQYF. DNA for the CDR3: TGTGCCAGCAGCCCCCTTGCGAGGACGCAAGAGACCCAGTACTTC.

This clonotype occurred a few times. The CDR3 protein is CASSWAVAGGNEQFF. The CDR3 DNA is TGCGCCAGCAGTTGGGCGGTAGCGGGAGGTAATGAGCAGTTCTTC. This chain connects TRBV5-1 to TRBJ2-1, with TRBD2 matching 10 bases. The junction had 9 bases not matched to a gene; V was cut back by 5 bases and J by 7 bases. The germline CDR1 and CDR2 sequences are SGHRS and YFSETQ. The CDR3 is 15 amino acids.

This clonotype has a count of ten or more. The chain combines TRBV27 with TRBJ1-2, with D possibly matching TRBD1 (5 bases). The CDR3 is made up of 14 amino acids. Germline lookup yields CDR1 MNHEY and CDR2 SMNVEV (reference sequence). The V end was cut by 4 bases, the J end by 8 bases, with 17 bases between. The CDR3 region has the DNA TGTGCCAGCAGTTCCGCAGGGCCACTCCGGGGCTACACCTTC. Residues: CASSSAGPLRGYTF.